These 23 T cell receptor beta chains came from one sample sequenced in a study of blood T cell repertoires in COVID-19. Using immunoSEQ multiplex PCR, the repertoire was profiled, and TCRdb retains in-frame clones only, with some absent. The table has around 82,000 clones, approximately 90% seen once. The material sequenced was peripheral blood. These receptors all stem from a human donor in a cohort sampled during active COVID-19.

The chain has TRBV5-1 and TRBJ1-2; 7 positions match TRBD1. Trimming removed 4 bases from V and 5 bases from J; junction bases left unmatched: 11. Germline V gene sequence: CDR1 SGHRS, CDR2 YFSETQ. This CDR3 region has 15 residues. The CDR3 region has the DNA TGCGCCAGCAGCACGGGCGTAGGGACAGTGTATGGCTACACCTTC. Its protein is CASSTGVGTVYGYTF.

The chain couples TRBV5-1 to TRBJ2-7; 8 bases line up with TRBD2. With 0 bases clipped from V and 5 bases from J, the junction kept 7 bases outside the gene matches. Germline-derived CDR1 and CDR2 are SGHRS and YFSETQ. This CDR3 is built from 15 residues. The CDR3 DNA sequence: TGCGCCAGCAGCTTGGGGACGGGGGGGCGCGACGAGCAGTACTTC. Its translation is CASSLGTGGRDEQYF.

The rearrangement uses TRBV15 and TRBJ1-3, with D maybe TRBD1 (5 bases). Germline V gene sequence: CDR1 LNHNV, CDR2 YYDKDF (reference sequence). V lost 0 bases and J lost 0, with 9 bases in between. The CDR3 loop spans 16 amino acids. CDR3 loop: CATSREPGVSGNTIYF. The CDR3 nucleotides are TGTGCCACCAGCAGAGAACCGGGGGTCTCTGGAAACACCATATATTTT.

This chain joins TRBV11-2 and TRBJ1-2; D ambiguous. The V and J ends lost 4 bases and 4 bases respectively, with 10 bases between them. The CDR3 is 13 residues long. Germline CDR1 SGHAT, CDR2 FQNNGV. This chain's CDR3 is CASSSGLVYGYTF. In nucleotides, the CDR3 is TGTGCCAGCAGCTCCGGACTTGTCTATGGCTACACCTTC.

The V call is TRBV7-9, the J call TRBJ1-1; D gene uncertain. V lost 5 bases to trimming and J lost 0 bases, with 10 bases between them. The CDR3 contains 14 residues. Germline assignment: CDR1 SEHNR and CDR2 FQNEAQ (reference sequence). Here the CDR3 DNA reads TGTGCCAGCAGCGAGAAGAAATTGAACACTGAAGCTTTCTTT. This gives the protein CASSEKKLNTEAFF.

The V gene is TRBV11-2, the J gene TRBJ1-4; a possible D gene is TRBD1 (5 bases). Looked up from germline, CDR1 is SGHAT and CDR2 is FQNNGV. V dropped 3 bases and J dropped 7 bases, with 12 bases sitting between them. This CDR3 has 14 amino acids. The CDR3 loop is CASSFMGRGEKLFF. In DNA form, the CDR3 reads TGTGCCAGCAGCTTTATGGGGCGCGGTGAAAAACTGTTTTTT.

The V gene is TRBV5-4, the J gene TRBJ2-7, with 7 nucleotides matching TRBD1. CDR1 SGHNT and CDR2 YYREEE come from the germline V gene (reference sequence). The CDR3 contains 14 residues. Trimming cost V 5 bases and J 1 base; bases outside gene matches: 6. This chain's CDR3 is CASRYDRASYEQYF. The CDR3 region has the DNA TGTGCCAGCAGATACGACAGGGCTTCCTACGAGCAGTACTTC.

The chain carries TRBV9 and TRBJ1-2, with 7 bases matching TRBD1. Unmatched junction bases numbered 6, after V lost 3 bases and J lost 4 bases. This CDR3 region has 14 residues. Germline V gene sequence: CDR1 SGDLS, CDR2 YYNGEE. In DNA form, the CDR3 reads TGTGCCAGCAGCGCCTCGACAGGGACCTATGGCTACACCTTC. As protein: CASSASTGTYGYTF.

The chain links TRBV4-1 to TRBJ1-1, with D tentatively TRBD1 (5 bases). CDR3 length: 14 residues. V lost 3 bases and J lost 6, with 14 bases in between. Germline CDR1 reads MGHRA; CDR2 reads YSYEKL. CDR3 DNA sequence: TGCGCCAGCAGCCACCCCACGGGGGTCCCTGAAGCTTTCTTT. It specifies CASSHPTGVPEAFF.

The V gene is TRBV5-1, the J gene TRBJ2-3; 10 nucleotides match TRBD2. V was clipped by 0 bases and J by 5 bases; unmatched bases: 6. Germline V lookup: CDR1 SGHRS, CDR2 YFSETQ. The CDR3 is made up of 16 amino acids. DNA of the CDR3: TGCGCCAGCAGCTTGGTGGCTAGCGGGGGTCTAGATACGCAGTATTTT. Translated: CASSLVASGGLDTQYF.

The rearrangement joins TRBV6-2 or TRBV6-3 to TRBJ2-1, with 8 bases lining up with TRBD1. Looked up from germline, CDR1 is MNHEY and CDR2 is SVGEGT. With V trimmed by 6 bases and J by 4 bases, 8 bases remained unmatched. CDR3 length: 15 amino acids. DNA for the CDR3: TGTGCCAGCAGCCCCCTCGACAGGGGTTACAATGAGCAGTTCTTC. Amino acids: CASSPLDRGYNEQFF.

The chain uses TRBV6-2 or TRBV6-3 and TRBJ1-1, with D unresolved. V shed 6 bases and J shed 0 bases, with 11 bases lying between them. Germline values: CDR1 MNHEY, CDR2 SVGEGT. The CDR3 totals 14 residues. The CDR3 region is CASSPVYLNTEAFF. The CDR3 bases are TGTGCCAGCAGCCCCGTATATTTGAACACTGAAGCTTTCTTT.

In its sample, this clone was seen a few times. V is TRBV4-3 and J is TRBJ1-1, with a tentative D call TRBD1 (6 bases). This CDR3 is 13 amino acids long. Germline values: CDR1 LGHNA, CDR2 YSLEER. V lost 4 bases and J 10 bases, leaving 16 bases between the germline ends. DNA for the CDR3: TGCGCCAGCAGCCCTCAGGGGCCCGCTGGAGCTTTCTTT. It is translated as CASSPQGPAGAFF.

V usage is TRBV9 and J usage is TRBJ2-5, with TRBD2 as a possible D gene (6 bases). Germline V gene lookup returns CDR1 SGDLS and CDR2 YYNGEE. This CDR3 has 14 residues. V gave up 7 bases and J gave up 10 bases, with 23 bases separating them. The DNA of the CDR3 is TGTGCCAGCGCCGGGGGTCCAGCCCTAGGGGACCAGTACTTC. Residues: CASAGGPALGDQYF.

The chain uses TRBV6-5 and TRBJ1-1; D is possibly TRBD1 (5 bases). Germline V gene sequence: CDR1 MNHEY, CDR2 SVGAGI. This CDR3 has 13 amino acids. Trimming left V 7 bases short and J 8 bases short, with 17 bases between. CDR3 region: CASIRGTPPEAFF. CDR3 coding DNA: TGTGCCAGCATCCGGGGGACTCCGCCCGAAGCTTTCTTT.

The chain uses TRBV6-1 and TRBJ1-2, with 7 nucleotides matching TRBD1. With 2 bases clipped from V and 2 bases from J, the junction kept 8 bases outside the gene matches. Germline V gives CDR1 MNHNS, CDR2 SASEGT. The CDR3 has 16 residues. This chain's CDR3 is CASSEWLDRPNYGYTF. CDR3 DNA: TGTGCCAGCAGTGAATGGTTGGACAGGCCAAACTATGGCTACACCTTC.

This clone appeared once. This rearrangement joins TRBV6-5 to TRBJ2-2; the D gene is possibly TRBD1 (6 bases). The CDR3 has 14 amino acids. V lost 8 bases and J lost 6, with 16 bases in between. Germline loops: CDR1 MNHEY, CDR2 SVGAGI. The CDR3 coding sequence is TGTGCCAGCGAGACACCCGGACAGTCCGGGGAGCTGTTTTTT. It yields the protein CASETPGQSGELFF.

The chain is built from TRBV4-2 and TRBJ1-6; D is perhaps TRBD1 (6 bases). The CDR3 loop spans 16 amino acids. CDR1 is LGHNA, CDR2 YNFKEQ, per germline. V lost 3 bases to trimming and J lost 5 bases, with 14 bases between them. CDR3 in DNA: TGTGCCAGCAGCCACCCCTACCGGGACAATAATTCACCCCTCCACTTT. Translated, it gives CASSHPYRDNNSPLHF.

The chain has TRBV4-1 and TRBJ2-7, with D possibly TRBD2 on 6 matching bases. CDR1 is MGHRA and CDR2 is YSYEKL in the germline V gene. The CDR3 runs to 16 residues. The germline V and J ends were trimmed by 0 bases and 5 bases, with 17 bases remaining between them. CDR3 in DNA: TGCGCCAGCAGCCAAGAATTCCGCGGAGGGGAGGACGAGCAGTACTTC. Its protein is CASSQEFRGGEDEQYF.

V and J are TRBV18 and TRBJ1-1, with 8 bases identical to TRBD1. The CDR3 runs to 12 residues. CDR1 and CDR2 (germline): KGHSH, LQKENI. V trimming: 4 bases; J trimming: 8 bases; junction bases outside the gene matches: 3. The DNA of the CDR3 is TGTGCCAGCTCACTGGACAGGGAAGAAGCTTTCTTT. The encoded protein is CASSLDREEAFF. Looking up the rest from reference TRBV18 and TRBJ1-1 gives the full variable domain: NAGVMQNPRHLVRRRGQEARLRCSPMKGHSHVYWYRQLPEEGLKFMVYLQKENIIDESGMPKERFSAEFPKEGPSILRIQQVVRGDSAAYFCASSLDREEAFFGQGTRLTVV.

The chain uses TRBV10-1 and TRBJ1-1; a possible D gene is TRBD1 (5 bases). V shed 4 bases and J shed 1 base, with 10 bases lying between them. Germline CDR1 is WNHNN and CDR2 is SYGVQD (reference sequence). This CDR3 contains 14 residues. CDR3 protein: CASSVGAGNTEAFF. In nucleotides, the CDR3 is TGCGCCAGCAGTGTTGGGGCAGGGAACACTGAAGCTTTCTTT.

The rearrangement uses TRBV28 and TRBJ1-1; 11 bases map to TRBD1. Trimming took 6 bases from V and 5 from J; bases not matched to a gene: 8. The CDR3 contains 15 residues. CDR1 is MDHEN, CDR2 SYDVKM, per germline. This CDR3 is CASRSGTGGWTEAFF. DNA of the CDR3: TGTGCCAGCAGGTCCGGGACAGGGGGATGGACTGAAGCTTTCTTT.

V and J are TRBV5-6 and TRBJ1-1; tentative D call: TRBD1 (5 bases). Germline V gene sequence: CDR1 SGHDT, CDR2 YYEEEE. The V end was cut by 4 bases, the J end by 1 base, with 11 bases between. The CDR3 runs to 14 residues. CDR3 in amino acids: CASSPVGQNTEAFF. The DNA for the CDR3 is TGTGCCAGCAGCCCTGTGGGGCAGAACACTGAAGCTTTCTTT.